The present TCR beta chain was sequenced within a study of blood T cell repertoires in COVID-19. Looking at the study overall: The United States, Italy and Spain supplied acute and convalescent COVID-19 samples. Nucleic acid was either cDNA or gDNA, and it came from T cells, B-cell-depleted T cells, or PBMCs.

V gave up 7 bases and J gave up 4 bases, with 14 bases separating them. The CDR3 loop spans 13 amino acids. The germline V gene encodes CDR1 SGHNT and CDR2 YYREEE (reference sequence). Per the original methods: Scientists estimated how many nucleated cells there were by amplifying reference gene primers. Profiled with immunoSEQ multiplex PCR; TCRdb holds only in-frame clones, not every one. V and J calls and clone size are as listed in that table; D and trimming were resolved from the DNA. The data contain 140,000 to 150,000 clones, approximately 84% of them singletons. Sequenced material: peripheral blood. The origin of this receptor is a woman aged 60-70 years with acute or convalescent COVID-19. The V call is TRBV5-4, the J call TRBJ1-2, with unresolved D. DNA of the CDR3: TGTGCCAGCCTTAGTGCCGGGTCCTATGGCTACACCTTC. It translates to CASLSAGSYGYTF. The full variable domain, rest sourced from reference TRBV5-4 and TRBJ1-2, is ETGVTQSPTHLIKTRGQQVTLRCSSQSGHNTVSWYQQALGQGPQFIFQYYREEENGRGNFPPRFSGLQFPNYSSELNVNALELDDSALYLCASLSAGSYGYTFGSGTRLTVV.